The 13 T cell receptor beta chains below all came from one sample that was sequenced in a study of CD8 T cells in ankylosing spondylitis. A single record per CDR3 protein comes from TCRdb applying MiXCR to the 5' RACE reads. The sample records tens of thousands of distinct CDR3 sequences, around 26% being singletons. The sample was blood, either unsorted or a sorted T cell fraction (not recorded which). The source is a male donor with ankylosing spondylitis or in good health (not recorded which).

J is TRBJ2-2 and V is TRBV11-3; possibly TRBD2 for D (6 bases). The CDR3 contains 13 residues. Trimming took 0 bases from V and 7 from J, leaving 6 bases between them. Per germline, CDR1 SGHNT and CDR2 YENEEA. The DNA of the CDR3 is TGTGCCAGCAGCTTAGAGGGAGGCGGGGAGCTGTTTTTT. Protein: CASSLEGGGELFF.

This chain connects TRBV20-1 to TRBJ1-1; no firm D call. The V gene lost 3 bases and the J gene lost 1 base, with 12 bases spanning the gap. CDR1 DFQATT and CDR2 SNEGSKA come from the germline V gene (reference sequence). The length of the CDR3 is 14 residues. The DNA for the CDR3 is TGCAGTGCTAGTCCGGTGGCTGGGAACACTGAAGCTTTCTTT. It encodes CSASPVAGNTEAFF.

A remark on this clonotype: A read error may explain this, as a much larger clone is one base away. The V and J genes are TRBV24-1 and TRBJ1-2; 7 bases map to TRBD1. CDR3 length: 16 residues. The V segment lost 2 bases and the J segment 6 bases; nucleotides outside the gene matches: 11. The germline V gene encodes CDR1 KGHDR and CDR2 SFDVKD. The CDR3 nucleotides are TGTGCCACCAGTGATTGGGACAGAGAGGTTGGCCATGGCTACACCTTC. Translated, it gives CATSDWDREVGHGYTF.

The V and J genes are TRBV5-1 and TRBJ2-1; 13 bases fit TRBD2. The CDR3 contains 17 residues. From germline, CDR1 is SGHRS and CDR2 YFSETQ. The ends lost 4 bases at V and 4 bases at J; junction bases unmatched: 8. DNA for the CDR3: TGCGCCAGCAGCCCCCGGACTAGCGGGAGATCATACAATGAGCAGTTCTTC. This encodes CASSPRTSGRSYNEQFF. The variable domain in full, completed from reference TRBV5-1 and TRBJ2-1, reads KAGVTQTPRYLIKTRGQQVTLSCSPISGHRSVSWYQQTPGQGLQFLFEYFSETQRNKGNFPGRFSGRQFSNSRSEMNVSTLELGDSALYLCASSPRTSGRSYNEQFFGPGTRLTVL.

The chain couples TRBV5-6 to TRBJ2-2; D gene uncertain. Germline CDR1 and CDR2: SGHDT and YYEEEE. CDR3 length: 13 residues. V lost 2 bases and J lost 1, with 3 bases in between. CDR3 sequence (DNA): TGTGCCAGCAGCTTTGGGAACACCGGGGAGCTGTTTTTT. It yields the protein CASSFGNTGELFF. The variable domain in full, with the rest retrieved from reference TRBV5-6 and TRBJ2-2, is DAGVTQSPTHLIKTRGQQVTLRCSPKSGHDTVSWYQQALGQGPQFIFQYYEEEERQRGNFPDRFSGHQFPNYSSELNVNALLLGDSALYLCASSFGNTGELFFGEGSRLTVL.

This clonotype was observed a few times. The CDR3 DNA reads TGTGCCATCAGTTCTCCAGGGGGGAGCAACACTGAAGCTTTCTTT. This encodes CAISSPGGSNTEAFF. This rearrangement joins TRBV10-3 to TRBJ1-1; 7 nucleotides match TRBD1. After removal of 5 bases from V and 2 bases from J, the junction contained 8 bases not matched to a gene. The germline V gene encodes CDR1 ENHRY and CDR2 SYGVKD. There are 15 residues in the CDR3.

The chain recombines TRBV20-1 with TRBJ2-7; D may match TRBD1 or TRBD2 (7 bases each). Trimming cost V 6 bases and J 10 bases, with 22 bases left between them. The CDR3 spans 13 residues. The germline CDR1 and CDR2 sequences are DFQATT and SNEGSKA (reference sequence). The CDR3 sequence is CSAPDQGEGNQYF. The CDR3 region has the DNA TGCAGTGCACCGGACCAGGGGGAGGGGAACCAGTACTTC.

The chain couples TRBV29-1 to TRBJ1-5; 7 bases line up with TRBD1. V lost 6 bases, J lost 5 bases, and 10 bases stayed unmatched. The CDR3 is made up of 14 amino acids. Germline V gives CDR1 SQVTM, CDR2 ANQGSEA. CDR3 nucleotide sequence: TGCAGCGTGGGGGTAGGGGGCGCCGATCAGCCCCAGCATTTT. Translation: CSVGVGGADQPQHF. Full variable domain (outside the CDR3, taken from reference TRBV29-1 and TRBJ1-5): SAVISQKPSRDICQRGTSLTIQCQVDSQVTMMFWYRQQPGQSLTLIATANQGSEATYESGFVIDKFPISRPNLTFSTLTVSNMSPEDSSIYLCSVGVGGADQPQHFGDGTRLSIL.

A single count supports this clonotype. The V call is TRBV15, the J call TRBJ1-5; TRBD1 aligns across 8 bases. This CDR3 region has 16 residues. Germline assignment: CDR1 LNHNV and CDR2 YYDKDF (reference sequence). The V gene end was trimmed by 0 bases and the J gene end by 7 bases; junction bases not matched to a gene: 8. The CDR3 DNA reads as TGTGCCACCAGCAGAGACGAGACAGGGGTTGGGCAGCCCCAGCATTTT. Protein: CATSRDETGVGQPQHF.

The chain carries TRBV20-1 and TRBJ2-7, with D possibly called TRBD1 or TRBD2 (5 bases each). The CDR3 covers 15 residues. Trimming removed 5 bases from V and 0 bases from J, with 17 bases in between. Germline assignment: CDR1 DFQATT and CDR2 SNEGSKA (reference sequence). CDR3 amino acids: CSASRTGPVSYEQYF. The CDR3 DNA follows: TGCAGTGCTTCCCGGACGGGGCCCGTCTCCTACGAGCAGTACTTC.

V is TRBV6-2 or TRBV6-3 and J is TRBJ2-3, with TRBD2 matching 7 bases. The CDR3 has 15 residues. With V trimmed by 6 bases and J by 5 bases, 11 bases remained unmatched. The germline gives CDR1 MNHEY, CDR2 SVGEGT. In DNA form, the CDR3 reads TGTGCCAGCAGAGAGGGGACTACCCATATAGATACGCAGTATTTT. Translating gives CASREGTTHIDTQYF.

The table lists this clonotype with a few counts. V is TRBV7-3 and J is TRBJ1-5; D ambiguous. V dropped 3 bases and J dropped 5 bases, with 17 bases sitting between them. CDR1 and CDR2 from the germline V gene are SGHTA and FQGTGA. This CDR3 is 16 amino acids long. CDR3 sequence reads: CASSLDGPGRDQPQHF. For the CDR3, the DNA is TGTGCCAGCAGCTTGGACGGCCCCGGGAGGGATCAGCCCCAGCATTTT.

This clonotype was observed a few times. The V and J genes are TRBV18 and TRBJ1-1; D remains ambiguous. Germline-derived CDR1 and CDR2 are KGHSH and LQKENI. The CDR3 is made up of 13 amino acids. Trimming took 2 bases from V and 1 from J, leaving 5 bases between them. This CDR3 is CASSPAKNTEAFF. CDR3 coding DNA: TGTGCCAGCTCACCAGCAAAGAACACTGAAGCTTTCTTT.